This T cell receptor beta chain was profiled in a study of regulatory T cells in long-lasting Graves disease. CDR3 regions were amplified by Arm-PCR using iRepertoire HTBI primers to build TCR beta libraries. One entry per CDR3 protein, called by TCRdb with MiXCR from the multiplex PCR reads. The data show about 660,000 distinct CDR3 sequences, around 30% seen once. The CDR3 runs 15 residues. Germline loops: CDR1 SGHTA, CDR2 FQGNSA. V gave up 3 bases and J gave up 4 bases; unmatched junction bases: 6. The time point here: persistent/refractory GD, antithyroid drugs over 5 years with positive TRAb. With RNA extracted from PBMCs as input, the TCR library was made.

This chain connects TRBV7-2 to TRBJ2-5; 9 bases are shared with TRBD2. The source material was peripheral blood mononuclear cells (PBMCs), sampled when the disease was refractory, from a patient treated with antithyroid drugs. This TCR derives from a female donor with Graves disease. The DNA for the CDR3 is TGTGCCAGCAGCTTGGGTCGACTAGCGGTAGAGACCCAGTACTTC. Translation gives CASSLGRLAVETQYF.